The 20 T cell receptor beta chains reported below all come from one sample, sequenced in a study of PD-L1 blockade in urothelial cancer. Generated by immunoSEQ multiplex PCR, the TCRdb table keeps only in-frame clones and is missing some. Of fewer than 95,000 clones listed, roughly 84% were seen once; the top ten hold about 2.1%. Documented time point: pretreatment peripheral blood. The sample was PBMCs, taken around atezolizumab (anti-PD-L1) treatment. All receptors derive from a man in his 60s with urothelial cancer.

V is TRBV28 and J is TRBJ2-1; D gene uncertain. The CDR3 is made up of 15 amino acids. CDR1 and CDR2 (germline): MDHEN, SYDVKM. V was trimmed by 3 bases and J by 0 bases, leaving 9 bases between them. The CDR3 DNA sequence: TGTGCCAGCAGTTTTGGTAGTACCTCCTACAATGAGCAGTTCTTC. It is translated as CASSFGSTSYNEQFF.

The chain recombines TRBV5-1 with TRBJ1-5, with 10 nucleotides matching TRBD1. The CDR3 has 21 residues. Germline V gives CDR1 SGHRS, CDR2 YFSETQ. J lost 2 bases, V lost 2 bases, and 19 bases had no gene match. CDR3 DNA: TGCGCCAGCAGCTTCTTACTCCATGGGACAGGGGATCAAGGTGGCAATCAGCCCCAGCATTTT. It translates to CASSFLLHGTGDQGGNQPQHF.

The rearrangement uses TRBV5-8 and TRBJ2-2; 7 nucleotides align to TRBD1. CDR1 and CDR2 (germline): SGHTS, YDEGEE. The CDR3 length is 15 residues. After removal of 0 bases from V and 5 bases from J, the junction contained 4 bases not matched to a gene. For the CDR3, the DNA is TGTGCCAGCAGCTTGGAACAGGGGCGGACCGGGGAGCTGTTTTTT. It encodes CASSLEQGRTGELFF.

This clone was observed a handful of times. V and J are TRBV4-1 and TRBJ1-2; D gene unclear. This CDR3 is built from 14 residues. Trimming removed 0 bases at V and 4 bases at J, with 9 bases between. Germline loops: CDR1 MGHRA, CDR2 YSYEKL. CDR3 sequence: CASSQDRSSYGYTF. The CDR3 DNA sequence: TGCGCCAGCAGCCAAGATAGAAGTTCCTATGGCTACACCTTC.

The chain is built from TRBV6-5 and TRBJ2-7; 9 nucleotides match TRBD1. V was pared by 2 bases and J by 4 bases, with 3 bases of the junction left unmatched. The CDR3 runs to 14 residues. Germline CDR1 and CDR2: MNHEY and SVGAGI. The CDR3 DNA reads as TGTGCCAGCAGTTACACAGGGGGCCAATACGAGCAGTACTTC. It encodes CASSYTGGQYEQYF.

The chain is built from TRBV19 and TRBJ2-2; D ambiguous. The CDR3 consists of 15 residues. Germline V lookup: CDR1 LNHDA, CDR2 SQIVND (reference sequence). Trimming shortened V by 8 bases and J by 4 bases, and 17 bases separated the two germline ends. The CDR3 is CASQLTDGFTGELFF. CDR3 DNA sequence: TGTGCCAGTCAATTGACTGATGGGTTCACCGGGGAGCTGTTTTTT.

The rearrangement joins TRBV6-6 to TRBJ2-2, with no clear D. V shed 2 bases and J shed 0 bases, with 10 bases lying between them. CDR3 length equals 16 residues. Germline V gene lookup returns CDR1 MNHNY and CDR2 SVGAGI (reference sequence). In nucleotides, the CDR3 is TGTGCCAGCAGTTACCCAGACTCCCCGAACACCGGGGAGCTGTTTTTT. This encodes CASSYPDSPNTGELFF.

V gene TRBV5-8 combines with J gene TRBJ1-6; D not certain. The germline V gene encodes CDR1 SGHTS and CDR2 YDEGEE. V lost 2 bases and J 5 bases, leaving 8 bases between the germline ends. The CDR3 has 14 residues. The CDR3 bases are TGTGCCAGCAGCTTAGGCGGCGATAATTCACCCCTCCACTTT. Translating it yields CASSLGGDNSPLHF.

The chain uses TRBV6-5 and TRBJ1-5, with unresolved D. V lost 6 bases, J lost 6 bases, and 12 bases lay in between. The CDR3 spans 13 residues. From germline, CDR1 is MNHEY and CDR2 SVGAGI. The CDR3 spells CASRDYRGQPQHF. The CDR3 DNA follows: TGTGCCAGCAGGGACTATCGGGGTCAGCCCCAGCATTTT.

CDR3 nucleotides: TGTGCCAGCAGTCCTCCCAGGGCATCCTACAATGAGCAGTTCTTC. Translated: CASSPPRASYNEQFF. The chain is built from TRBV28 and TRBJ2-1; weak D call: TRBD1 (5 bases). This CDR3 has 15 amino acids. The V gene's germline CDR1 is MDHEN and CDR2 SYDVKM. V lost 5 bases and J lost 1, with 12 bases in between.

The V gene is TRBV7-8, the J gene TRBJ2-1; D is unclear. This CDR3 comprises 12 residues. Per the germline V gene, CDR1 is SGHVS and CDR2 is FQNEAQ. V lost 3 bases and J lost 9, with 9 bases in between. The CDR3 spells CASSLELGEQFF. The DNA for the CDR3 is TGTGCCAGCAGCTTGGAGCTCGGTGAGCAGTTCTTC.

The chain has TRBV5-4 and TRBJ1-1, with D maybe TRBD1 (6 bases). V was trimmed by 4 bases and J by 1 base, leaving 14 bases between them. This CDR3 region has 15 residues. The germline gives CDR1 SGHNT, CDR2 YYREEE (reference sequence). This CDR3 is CASSIGQGRNTEAFF. For the CDR3, the DNA is TGTGCCAGCAGCATCGGCCAGGGGCGGAACACTGAAGCTTTCTTT. The full variable domain, with the rest looked up from reference TRBV5-4 and TRBJ1-1, is ETGVTQSPTHLIKTRGQQVTLRCSSQSGHNTVSWYQQALGQGPQFIFQYYREEENGRGNFPPRFSGLQFPNYSSELNVNALELDDSALYLCASSIGQGRNTEAFFGQGTRLTVV.

Regarding this clone: A read error may account for a junction end that differs from germline. This chain connects TRBV28 to TRBJ2-4; 8 positions agree with TRBD2. Germline loops: CDR1 MDHEN, CDR2 SYDVKM. This CDR3 is built from 16 residues. This CDR3 is CASSLGSGRATNIQYF. CDR3 bases: TGTGCCAGCAGTTTAGGTTCCGGGAGGGCCACAAACATTCAGTACTTC.

The chain couples TRBV23-1 to TRBJ2-2, with a tentative D call TRBD1 (6 bases). TRBV23-1 is marked as an open reading frame, function uncertain. V was pared by 2 bases and J by 5 bases, with 18 bases between. The CDR3 contains 17 residues. CDR3 bases: TGCGCCAGCAGTCAAGTTATGGGGGCCTGGGATACCGGGGAGCTGTTTTTT. Protein: CASSQVMGAWDTGELFF.

Only a few counts were recorded for this clone. The CDR3, as DNA: TGCGCCAGCAGTGCCACCCTAGGGAGCGGGGGGGCAAACGAGCAGTACTTC. This gives the protein CASSATLGSGGANEQYF. The chain combines TRBV10-1 with TRBJ2-7; 10 positions match TRBD2. The CDR3 consists of 17 residues. Germline CDR1 reads WNHNN; CDR2 reads SYGVQD (reference sequence). The V segment lost 4 bases and the J segment 5 bases; nucleotides outside the gene matches: 14.

The chain links TRBV15 to TRBJ2-1, with D possibly being TRBD2 (7 bases). V lost 6 bases, J lost 2 bases, and 14 bases lay in between. CDR3 length: 15 residues. Germline-derived CDR1 and CDR2 are LNHNV and YYDKDF (reference sequence). The chain's CDR3 is CATRGGDGTYNEQFF. CDR3 in DNA: TGTGCCACCAGAGGGGGGGACGGAACCTACAATGAGCAGTTCTTC.

The genes are TRBV10-1 and TRBJ2-5; a possible D gene is TRBD1 (5 bases). The J call may be wrong; the DNA end is better matched by TRBJ2-7. Germline V CDR1 and CDR2: WNHNN, SYGVQD (reference sequence). This CDR3 comprises 13 residues. CDR3 nucleotide sequence: TGCGCCAGCAGTGGCGACAGACCCTACGAGCAGTACTTC. It encodes CASSGDRPYEQYF.

This sequence joins TRBV5-1 and TRBJ2-5; 8 bases map to TRBD2. V lost 0 bases to trimming and J lost 5 bases; unmatched junction nucleotides: 3. CDR1 SGHRS and CDR2 YFSETQ come from the germline V gene. The CDR3 loop spans 14 amino acids. CDR3 DNA: TGCGCCAGCAGCTTGGCCGGCGGGAGGGAGACCCAGTACTTC. Amino acids: CASSLAGGRETQYF.

The chain employs TRBV9 and TRBJ2-1; 8 bases map to TRBD2. The germline V gene encodes CDR1 SGDLS and CDR2 YYNGEE. CDR3 length: 15 residues. Unmatched junction bases numbered 3, after V lost 1 base and J lost 3 bases. CDR3 amino acids: CASSVSGGIYNEQFF. CDR3 DNA: TGTGCCAGCAGCGTAAGCGGGGGAATCTACAATGAGCAGTTCTTC.

The rearrangement joins TRBV19 to TRBJ2-1; 8 bases are a match to TRBD1. Per germline, CDR1 LNHDA and CDR2 SQIVND (reference sequence). The CDR3 consists of 13 residues. With V trimmed by 2 bases and J by 10 bases, 4 bases remained unmatched. The CDR3 protein is CASSIRRTGEQFF. For the CDR3, the DNA is TGTGCCAGTAGTATAAGGAGGACAGGGGAGCAGTTCTTC.